A single sample is the source of the 5 T cell receptor beta chains below, sequenced in a study of blood T cell repertoires in COVID-19. Libraries were prepared by immunoSEQ multiplex PCR; TCRdb keeps only in-frame clonotypes and omits some of them. The sample consists of about 68,000 clones, around nine tenths of them appearing once. The specimen was peripheral blood. The origin of the receptors is a human donor in a cohort sampled during active COVID-19.

This CDR3 is CASSLEGVNQPQHF. The CDR3 DNA sequence: TGTGCCAGCAGCTTGGAAGGGGTGAATCAGCCCCAGCATTTT. The V gene is TRBV5-5, the J gene TRBJ1-5; D possibly corresponds to TRBD1 (5 bases). This CDR3 is 14 amino acids long. Between the trimmed V and J ends, which lost 0 bases and 4 bases, there was a span of 8 bases. Germline V gives CDR1 SGHKS, CDR2 YYEKEE (reference sequence).

The chain is built from TRBV18 and TRBJ2-2; 11 bases agree with TRBD1. Trimming at V came to 6 bases and at J to 3 bases, leaving 9 bases not matched to a gene. Germline CDR1 is KGHSH and CDR2 is LQKENI. The CDR3 contains 17 residues. The CDR3 here is CASSRMDRGLYTGELFF. The CDR3, as DNA: TGTGCCAGCTCCCGGATGGACAGGGGGCTTTACACCGGGGAGCTGTTTTTT.

The genes are TRBV24-1 and TRBJ2-1; 9 bases map to TRBD2. V was clipped by 2 bases and J by 3 bases; unmatched bases: 4. The CDR3 has 16 amino acids. Germline V gene data show CDR1 as KGHDR and CDR2 as SFDVKD. The CDR3 loop reads CATSDYSGRGYNEQFF. The DNA of the CDR3 is TGTGCCACCAGTGATTATAGCGGGAGAGGCTACAATGAGCAGTTCTTC.

The chain is built from TRBV5-1 and TRBJ2-5, with D tentatively TRBD1 (7 bases). CDR3 length: 14 residues. Germline loops: CDR1 SGHRS, CDR2 YFSETQ. The V end lost 0 bases, the J end lost 5 bases, and 11 bases lay between the germline ends. The CDR3 DNA reads as TGCGCCAGCAGCTTGGCAGGGGGGATGGAGACCCAGTACTTC. Translated: CASSLAGGMETQYF.

The J gene is TRBJ2-2, the V gene TRBV5-1; D remains unclear. The V end was cut by 1 base, the J end by 0 bases, with 4 bases between. In germline, CDR1 is SGHRS, CDR2 YFSETQ. This CDR3 comprises 14 residues. CDR3 amino acids: CASSLYPNTGELFF. The CDR3 DNA sequence: TGCGCCAGCAGCTTGTATCCGAACACCGGGGAGCTGTTTTTT.